A selection of T cell receptor beta chains follows, all from one sample in a study of T-cell reconstitution after alpha-beta-depleted transplantation in children. Via MiXCR, TCRdb re-called the PCR reads, giving one row per CDR3 protein. The data contain about 360,000 distinct CDR3 sequences, about an eighth of them singletons. The sequencing used PBMCs, collected from the stem cell graft. The receptors here all came from a human donor who donated a stem cell graft to a child with Fanconi anemia. CDR3s leave out the opening cysteine and the closing phenylalanine or tryptophan. D genes are given only for firm matches.

d_call v_call cdr3_aa
NA TRBV5-1 ASSPQGSGASF
NA TRBV2 ASSEQGMGEQF
TRBD2 TRBV6-1 ASSVDVGGSMLETQY
NA TRBV6-5 ASSYGPLYNEQF
NA TRBV9 ASSVAHGAETQY
NA TRBV29-1 SASAGDQPQH
NA TRBV14 ASSSGRRRKAF
NA TRBV7-9 ASSLGGLNEAF
NA TRBV4-3 ASSQDDPLKDTQY
NA TRBV12-3/TRBV12-4 ASIYKESRGTEAF
NA TRBV20-1 SARDRVQFYEQY
TRBD1 TRBV4-2 ASSPTGGLNEKLF
TRBD1 TRBV2 ASNAAGGADTQY
NA TRBV29-1 SVAVAANTEAF
NA TRBV10-3 AINGGTTEAF
NA TRBV9 ASSTVRQGSADTQY
NA TRBV3-1 ASSQVPGVGELF
NA TRBV7-6 ASSLGLGSGTGELF
NA TRBV5-1 ASSLGQPRDTQY
TRBD1 TRBV29-1 SAFGQGAYGYT
NA TRBV5-1 ASSLVGAAQETQY
NA TRBV29-1 SVEGSGVGTQY
NA TRBV7-8 ASSLTRGWVYEQY
NA TRBV7-2 ASSLAGQQGYT
NA TRBV28 ASRDNRAGYGYT
NA TRBV5-1 ASSPFDSPGSEQF
TRBD2 TRBV19 ASMGLAVGPYNEQF
NA TRBV12-3/TRBV12-4 ASSAGTKYNEQF
TRBD1 TRBV5-1 ASSLEPRGTGELF
TRBD1 TRBV4-3 ASSPGRRQGLDTQY
NA TRBV24-1 ATSDLGDTQETQY
TRBD1 TRBV6-7 ASSYSGDRPQFSYGYT
NA TRBV5-1 ASSLETVTLSRAYTQY
NA TRBV4-3 ASSQGASATNYGYT
NA TRBV7-2 ASSGAENQPQH
NA TRBV12-3/TRBV12-4 ASQDNYGYT
TRBD2 TRBV20-1 SATGRGNEQF
TRBD1 TRBV3-1 ASSQTTGTDYNEQF
TRBD2 TRBV9 ASSDRAGVPDTQY
NA TRBV6-6 ASTETNQPQH
TRBD1 TRBV12-3/TRBV12-4 ASSLRTGAFSGNTIY